This T cell receptor beta chain was captured in a study of T cell responses to AZD1222 COVID-19 vaccine. Measured with immunoSEQ multiplex PCR; TCRdb has only the in-frame clones, and not every one. The sample includes roughly 120,000 clones, 75% to 90% of them seen just once. The germline V gene has CDR1 LNHDA and CDR2 SQIVND (reference sequence). Trimming cost V 0 bases and J 0 bases, with 3 bases left between them. The CDR3 is made up of 14 amino acids. This receptor was obtained from an adult in good health. The chain has TRBV19 and TRBJ1-3, with no clear D. This material consisted of peripheral blood, taken on day 0 of AZD1222 vaccination. Here the CDR3 reads CASSIDLSGNTIYF. The CDR3 nucleotides are TGTGCCAGTAGTATAGATCTCTCTGGAAACACCATATATTTT.